Each of the 6 T cell receptor beta chains below was sequenced from the same sample in a study of shared T cell receptors in the human thymus. The assay was immunoSEQ multiplex PCR, and TCRdb's table has in-frame clones only and misses some. The table includes 500,000 to 750,000 clones, around 87% detected once. In addition, the sample was reused for a study of human thymus T cells.

The specimen was thymocytes. Receptors were obtained from a boy younger than two with a congenital heart defect.

The V gene is TRBV6-5, the J gene TRBJ2-7; 10 nucleotides align to TRBD1. CDR1 is MNHEY and CDR2 is SVGAGI in the germline V gene. This CDR3 region has 14 residues. V shed 6 bases, J shed 5 bases, and the junction held 7 bases outside the gene matches. The CDR3 region has the DNA TGTGCCAGCAGGGCCCGGGACAGGGGCCACGAGCAGTACTTC. This translates into CASRARDRGHEQYF.

The V call is TRBV5-6, the J call TRBJ2-7; D gene unclear. Germline V gene data show CDR1 as SGHDT and CDR2 as YYEEEE. V lost 4 bases, J lost 0 bases, and 17 bases lay in between. The CDR3 is made up of 16 amino acids. The CDR3 reads CASSPLPTSSSYEQYF. The CDR3 DNA sequence: TGTGCCAGCAGCCCTCTCCCGACTTCGAGCTCCTACGAGCAGTACTTC.

The gene calls are TRBV27 and TRBJ2-7; 7 nucleotides match TRBD1. The V segment lost 0 bases and the J segment 0 bases; nucleotides outside the gene matches: 8. The CDR3 is 17 amino acids. Germline V gives CDR1 MNHEY, CDR2 SMNVEV (reference sequence). The CDR3 is CASSLSHGTEISYEQYF. The CDR3 coding sequence is TGTGCCAGCAGTTTATCACACGGGACAGAGATCTCCTACGAGCAGTACTTC.

The CDR3 DNA reads as TGTGCCAGCAGCACCGGGACTTCGGGGCGCTACACCTTC. Translation gives CASSTGTSGRYTF. The chain uses TRBV25-1 and TRBJ1-2; D is possibly TRBD1 (5 bases). Germline CDR1 reads MGHDK; CDR2 reads SYGVNS. Trimming removed 6 bases at V and 9 bases at J, with 17 bases between. This CDR3 is 13 amino acids long.

The chain is built from TRBV4-3 and TRBJ2-1; 10 nucleotides match TRBD2. Germline trimming cut 3 bases from V and 0 bases from J; bases unmatched to any gene: 5. The CDR3 is 17 amino acids. The germline CDR1 and CDR2 sequences are LGHNA and YSLEER. CDR3 amino acids: CASSHPSGGSSYNEQFF. The CDR3 DNA is TGCGCCAGCAGCCACCCTAGCGGGGGCAGCTCCTACAATGAGCAGTTCTTC.

The chain couples TRBV12-1 to TRBJ2-1; the table assigns TRBD2, which was not confirmed against the DNA. TRBV12-1 is a documented pseudogene. This CDR3 has 15 amino acids. CDR3 loop: CASSFLGGRFDEQFF. CDR3 coding DNA: TGTGCCAGCAGCTTTCTCGGCGGGAGGTTCGATGAGCAGTTCTTC.